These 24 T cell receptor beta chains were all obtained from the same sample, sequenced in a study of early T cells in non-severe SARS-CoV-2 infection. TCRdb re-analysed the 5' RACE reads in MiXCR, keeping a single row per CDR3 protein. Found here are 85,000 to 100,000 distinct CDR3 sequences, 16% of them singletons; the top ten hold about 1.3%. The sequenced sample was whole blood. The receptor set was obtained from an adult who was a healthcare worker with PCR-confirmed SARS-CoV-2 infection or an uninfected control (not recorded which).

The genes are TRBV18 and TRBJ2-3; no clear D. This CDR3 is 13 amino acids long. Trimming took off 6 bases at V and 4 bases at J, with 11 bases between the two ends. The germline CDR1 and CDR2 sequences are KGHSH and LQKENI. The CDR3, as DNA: TGTGCCAGCTCGCCAGACACCGCAGATACGCAGTATTTT. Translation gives CASSPDTADTQYF.

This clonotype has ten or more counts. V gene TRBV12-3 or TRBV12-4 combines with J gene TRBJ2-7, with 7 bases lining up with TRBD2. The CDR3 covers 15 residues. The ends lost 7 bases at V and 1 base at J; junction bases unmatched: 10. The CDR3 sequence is CASKRGGDFSYEQYF. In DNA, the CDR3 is TGTGCCAGCAAGCGGGGCGGAGACTTTTCCTACGAGCAGTACTTC.

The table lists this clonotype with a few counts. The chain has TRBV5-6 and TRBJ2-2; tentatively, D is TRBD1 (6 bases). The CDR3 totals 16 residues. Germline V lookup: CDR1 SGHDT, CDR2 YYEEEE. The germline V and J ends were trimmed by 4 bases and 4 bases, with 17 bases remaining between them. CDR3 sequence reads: CASSQVTGLITGELFF. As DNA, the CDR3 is TGTGCCAGCAGCCAAGTAACAGGGCTAATCACCGGGGAGCTGTTTTTT.

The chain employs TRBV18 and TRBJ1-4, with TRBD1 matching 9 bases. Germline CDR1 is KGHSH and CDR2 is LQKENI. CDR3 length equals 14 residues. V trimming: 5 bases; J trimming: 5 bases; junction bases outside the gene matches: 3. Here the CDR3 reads CASSTTGGNEKLFF. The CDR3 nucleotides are TGTGCCAGCTCAACGACAGGGGGAAATGAAAAACTGTTTTTT.

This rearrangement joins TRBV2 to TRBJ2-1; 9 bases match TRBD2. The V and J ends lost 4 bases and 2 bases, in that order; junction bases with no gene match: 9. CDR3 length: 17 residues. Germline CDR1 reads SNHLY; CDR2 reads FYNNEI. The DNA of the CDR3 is TGTGCCAGCAGTGGAGAGGGTGGCGGGGGGGCCTACAATGAGCAGTTCTTC. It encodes CASSGEGGGGAYNEQFF.

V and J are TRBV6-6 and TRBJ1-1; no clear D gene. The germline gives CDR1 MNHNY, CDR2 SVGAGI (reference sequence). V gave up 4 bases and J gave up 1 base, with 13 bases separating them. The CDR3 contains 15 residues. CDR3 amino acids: CASSSTLNGNTEAFF. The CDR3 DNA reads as TGTGCCAGCAGTTCCACCCTTAATGGGAACACTGAAGCTTTCTTT.

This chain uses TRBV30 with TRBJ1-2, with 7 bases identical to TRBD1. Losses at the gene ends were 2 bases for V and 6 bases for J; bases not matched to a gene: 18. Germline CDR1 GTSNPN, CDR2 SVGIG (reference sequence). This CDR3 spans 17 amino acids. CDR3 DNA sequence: TGTGCCTGGAGTTTTTCCGGGACAGCAATCCTCCGGGATGGCTACACCTTC. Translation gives CAWSFSGTAILRDGYTF.

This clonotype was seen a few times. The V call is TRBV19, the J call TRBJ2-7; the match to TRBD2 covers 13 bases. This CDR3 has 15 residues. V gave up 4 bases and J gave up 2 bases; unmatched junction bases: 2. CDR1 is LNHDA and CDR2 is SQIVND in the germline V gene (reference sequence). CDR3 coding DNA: TGTGCCAGTAGTAGGGGACTAGCGGGGACCTACGAGCAGTACTTC. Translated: CASSRGLAGTYEQYF.

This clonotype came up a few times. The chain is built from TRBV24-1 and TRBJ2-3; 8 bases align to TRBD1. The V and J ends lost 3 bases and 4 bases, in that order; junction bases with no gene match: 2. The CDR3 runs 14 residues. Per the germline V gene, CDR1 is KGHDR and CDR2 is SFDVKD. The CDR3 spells CATSDRQGSDTQYF. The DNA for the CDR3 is TGTGCCACCAGTGATCGACAGGGGTCAGATACGCAGTATTTT.

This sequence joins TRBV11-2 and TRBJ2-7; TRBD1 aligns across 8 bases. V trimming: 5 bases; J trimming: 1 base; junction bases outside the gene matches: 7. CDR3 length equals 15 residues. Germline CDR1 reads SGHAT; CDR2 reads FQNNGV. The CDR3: CASSPIRTGSYEQYF. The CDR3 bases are TGTGCCAGCAGCCCGATTCGGACAGGGTCCTACGAGCAGTACTTC.

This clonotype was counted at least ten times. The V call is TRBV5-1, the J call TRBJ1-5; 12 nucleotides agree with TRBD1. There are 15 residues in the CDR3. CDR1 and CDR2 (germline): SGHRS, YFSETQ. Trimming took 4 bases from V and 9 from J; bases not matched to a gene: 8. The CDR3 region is CASSSGTGGLWPQHF. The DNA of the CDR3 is TGCGCCAGCAGCAGCGGGACAGGGGGCCTTTGGCCCCAGCATTTT.

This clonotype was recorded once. CDR3 in DNA: TGTGCCAGCAGCCCACGGGACAGGGTTTCCTACGAGCAGTACTTC. Translating it yields CASSPRDRVSYEQYF. This chain uses TRBV7-9 with TRBJ2-7, with TRBD1 matching 9 bases. Germline trimming cut 5 bases from V and 1 base from J; bases unmatched to any gene: 6. The CDR3 has 15 amino acids. Germline V gene sequence: CDR1 SEHNR, CDR2 FQNEAQ (reference sequence).

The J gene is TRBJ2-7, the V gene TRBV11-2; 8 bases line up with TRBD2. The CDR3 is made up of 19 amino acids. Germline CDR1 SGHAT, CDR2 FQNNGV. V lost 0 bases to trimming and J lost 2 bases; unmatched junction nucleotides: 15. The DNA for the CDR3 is TGTGCCAGCAGCTTAGACAATATATCTACTAGCGGACAAACCTACGAGCAGTACTTC. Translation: CASSLDNISTSGQTYEQYF.

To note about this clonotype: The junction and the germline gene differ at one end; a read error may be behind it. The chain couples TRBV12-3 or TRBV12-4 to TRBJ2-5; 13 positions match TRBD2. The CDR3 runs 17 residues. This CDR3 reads CASSLGTSGDFVGTHYF. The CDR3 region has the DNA TGTGCCAGCAGCCTCGGGACTAGCGGGGATTTTGTCGGGACCCATTACTTC.

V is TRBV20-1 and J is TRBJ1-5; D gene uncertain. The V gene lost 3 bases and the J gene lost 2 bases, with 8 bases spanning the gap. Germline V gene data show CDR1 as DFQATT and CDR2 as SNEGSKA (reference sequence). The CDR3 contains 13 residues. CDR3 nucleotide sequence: TGCAGTGCTAGCAGGTCGGGCAATCAGCCCCAGCATTTT. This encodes CSASRSGNQPQHF.

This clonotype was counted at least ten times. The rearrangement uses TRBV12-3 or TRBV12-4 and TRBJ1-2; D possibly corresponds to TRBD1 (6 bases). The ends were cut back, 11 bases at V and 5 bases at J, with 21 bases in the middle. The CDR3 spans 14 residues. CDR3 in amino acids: CALKGGDKGYGYTF. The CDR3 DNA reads TGTGCCCTAAAGGGTGGGGACAAGGGATATGGCTACACCTTC.

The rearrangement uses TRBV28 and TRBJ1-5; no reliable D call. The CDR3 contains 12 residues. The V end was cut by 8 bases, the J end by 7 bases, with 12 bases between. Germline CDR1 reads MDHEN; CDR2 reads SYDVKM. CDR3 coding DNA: TGTGCCAGCTCGGGAGGAGGACAGCCCCAGCATTTT. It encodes CASSGGGQPQHF.

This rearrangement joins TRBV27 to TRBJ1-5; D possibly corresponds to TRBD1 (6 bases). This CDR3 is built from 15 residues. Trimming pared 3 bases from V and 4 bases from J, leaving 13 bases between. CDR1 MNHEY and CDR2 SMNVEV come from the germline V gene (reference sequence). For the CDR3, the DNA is TGTGCCAGCAGTTTGGACAGTTTCGCTAATCAGCCCCAGCATTTT. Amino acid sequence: CASSLDSFANQPQHF.

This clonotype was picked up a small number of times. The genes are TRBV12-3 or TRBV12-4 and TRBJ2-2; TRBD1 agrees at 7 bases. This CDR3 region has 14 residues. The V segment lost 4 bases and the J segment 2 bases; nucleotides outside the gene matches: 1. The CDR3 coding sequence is TGTGCCAGCAGTTACAGGGGTAACACCGGGGAGCTGTTTTTT. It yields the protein CASSYRGNTGELFF.

The CDR3 is CSVTGTDLYGYTF. DNA for the CDR3: TGCAGCGTTACCGGGACAGACCTCTATGGCTACACCTTC. The rearrangement links TRBV29-1 to TRBJ1-2; TRBD1 matches at 7 bases. Germline assignment: CDR1 SQVTM and CDR2 ANQGSEA. The CDR3 is 13 residues long. Unmatched junction bases numbered 7, after V lost 5 bases and J lost 4 bases.

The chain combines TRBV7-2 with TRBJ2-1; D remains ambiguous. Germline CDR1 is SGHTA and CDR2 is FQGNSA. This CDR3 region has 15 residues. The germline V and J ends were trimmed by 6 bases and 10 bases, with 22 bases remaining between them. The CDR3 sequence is CASRLTPDGHNEQFF. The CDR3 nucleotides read TGTGCCAGCAGGCTGACCCCCGACGGGCATAACGAGCAGTTCTTC.

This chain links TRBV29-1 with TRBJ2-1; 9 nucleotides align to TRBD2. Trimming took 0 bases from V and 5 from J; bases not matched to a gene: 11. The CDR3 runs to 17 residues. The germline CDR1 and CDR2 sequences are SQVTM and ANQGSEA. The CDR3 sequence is CSVEDQAETSGDNEQFF. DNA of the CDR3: TGCAGCGTTGAAGACCAAGCTGAGACTAGCGGCGACAATGAGCAGTTCTTC.

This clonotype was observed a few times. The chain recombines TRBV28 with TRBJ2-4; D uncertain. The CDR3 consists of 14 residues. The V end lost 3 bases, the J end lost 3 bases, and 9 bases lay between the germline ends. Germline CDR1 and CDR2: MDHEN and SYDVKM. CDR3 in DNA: TGTGCCAGCAGTTTGACTCCGAGCAAAAACATTCAGTACTTC. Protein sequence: CASSLTPSKNIQYF.

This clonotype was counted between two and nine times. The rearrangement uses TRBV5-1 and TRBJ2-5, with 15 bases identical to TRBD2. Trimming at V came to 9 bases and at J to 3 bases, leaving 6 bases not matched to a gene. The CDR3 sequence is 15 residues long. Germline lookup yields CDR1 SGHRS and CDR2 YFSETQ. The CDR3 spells CATGTSGRMEETQYF. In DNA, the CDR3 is TGCGCCACAGGGACTAGCGGGAGGATGGAAGAGACCCAGTACTTC.